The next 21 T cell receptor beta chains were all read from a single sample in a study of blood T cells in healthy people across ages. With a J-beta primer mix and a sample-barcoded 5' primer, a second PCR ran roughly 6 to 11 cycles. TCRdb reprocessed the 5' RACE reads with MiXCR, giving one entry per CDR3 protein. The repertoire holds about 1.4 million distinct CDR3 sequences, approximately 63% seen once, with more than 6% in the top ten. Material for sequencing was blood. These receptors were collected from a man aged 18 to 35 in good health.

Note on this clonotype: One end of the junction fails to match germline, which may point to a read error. The CDR3 here is CSASRPYLAGVSHNERFF. CDR3 DNA sequence: TGCAGTGCTAGTAGGCCCTACCTAGCGGGAGTCTCTCACAATGAGCGGTTCTTC. J is TRBJ2-1 and V is TRBV20-1; TRBD2 matches 10 bases. This CDR3 has 18 residues. In germline, CDR1 is DFQATT, CDR2 SNEGSKA (reference sequence).

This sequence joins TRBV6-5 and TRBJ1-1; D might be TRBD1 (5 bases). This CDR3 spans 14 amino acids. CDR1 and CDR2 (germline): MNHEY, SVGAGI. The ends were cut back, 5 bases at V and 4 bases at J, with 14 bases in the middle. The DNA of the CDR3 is TGTGCCAGCAGTCCCGGGACGGAGATCACTGAAGCTTTCTTT. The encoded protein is CASSPGTEITEAFF.

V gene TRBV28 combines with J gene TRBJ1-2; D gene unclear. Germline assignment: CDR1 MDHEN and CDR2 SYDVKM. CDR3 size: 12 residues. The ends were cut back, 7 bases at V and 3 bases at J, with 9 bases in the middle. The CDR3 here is CASTWRDYGYTF. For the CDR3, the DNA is TGTGCCAGCACCTGGAGGGACTATGGCTACACCTTC.

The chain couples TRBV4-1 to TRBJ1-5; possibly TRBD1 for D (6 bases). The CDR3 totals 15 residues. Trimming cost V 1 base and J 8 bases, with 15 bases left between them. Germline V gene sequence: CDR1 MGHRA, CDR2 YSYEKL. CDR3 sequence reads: CASSQGGLLGEPQHF. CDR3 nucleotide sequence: TGCGCCAGCAGCCAAGGGGGGCTGCTTGGAGAGCCCCAGCATTTT.

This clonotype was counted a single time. The chain's CDR3 is CASSQEGGANVLTF. Written as DNA, the CDR3 is TGTGCCAGCAGCCAGGAGGGGGGGGCCAACGTCCTGACTTTC. The chain uses TRBV3-1 and TRBJ2-6, with a possible D match to TRBD2 (6 bases). Trimming shortened V by 3 bases and J by 4 bases, and 7 bases separated the two germline ends. The CDR3 loop spans 14 amino acids. The germline V gene encodes CDR1 LGHDT and CDR2 YNNKEL (reference sequence).

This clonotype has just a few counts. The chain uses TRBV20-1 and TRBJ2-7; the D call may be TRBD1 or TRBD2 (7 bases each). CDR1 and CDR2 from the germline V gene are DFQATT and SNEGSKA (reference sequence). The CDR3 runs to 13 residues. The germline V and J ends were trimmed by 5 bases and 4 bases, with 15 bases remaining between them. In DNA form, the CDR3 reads TGCAGTGCTGGAAGACAGGGAGGGTACGAGCAGTACTTC. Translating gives CSAGRQGGYEQYF.

CDR3 DNA: TGTGCCAGCAGTGAGGGTGAATGGGAACTGTTTTTT. Translated: CASSEGEWELFF. V and J are TRBV2 and TRBJ1-4, with D unresolved. CDR3 length equals 12 residues. The V end lost 3 bases, the J end lost 12 bases, and 11 bases lay between the germline ends. From germline, CDR1 is SNHLY and CDR2 FYNNEI.

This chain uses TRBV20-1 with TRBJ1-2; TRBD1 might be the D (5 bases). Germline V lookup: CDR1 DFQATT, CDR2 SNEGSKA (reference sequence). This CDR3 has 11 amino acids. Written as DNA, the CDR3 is TGCATTTCCCCGACAGCCTATGGCTACACCTTC. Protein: CISPTAYGYTF.

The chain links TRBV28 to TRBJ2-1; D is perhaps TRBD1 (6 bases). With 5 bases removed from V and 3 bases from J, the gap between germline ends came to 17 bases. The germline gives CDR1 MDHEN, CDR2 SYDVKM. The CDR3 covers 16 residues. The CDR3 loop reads CASSRPFDRLYNEQFF. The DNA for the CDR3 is TGTGCCAGCAGTCGCCCCTTTGACAGGCTCTACAATGAGCAGTTCTTC.

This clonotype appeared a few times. The CDR3 DNA reads TGTGCCAGCAGCCACCTAGTTGAGGGGCAGGCCCAGTACTTC. Translating gives CASSHLVEGQAQYF. The genes are TRBV4-2 and TRBJ2-5; D might be TRBD1 or TRBD2, each matching 5 bases. The CDR3 is 14 amino acids. Germline V gene data show CDR1 as LGHNA and CDR2 as YNFKEQ. Trimming stripped 3 bases from V and 9 bases from J, with 17 bases between.

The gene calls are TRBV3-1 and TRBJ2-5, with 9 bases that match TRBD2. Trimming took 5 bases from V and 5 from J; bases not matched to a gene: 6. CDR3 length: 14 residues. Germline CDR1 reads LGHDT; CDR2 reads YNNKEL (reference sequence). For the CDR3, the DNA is TGTGCCAGCAGCATAAGCGGGAGGTTGGAGACCCAGTACTTC. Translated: CASSISGRLETQYF.

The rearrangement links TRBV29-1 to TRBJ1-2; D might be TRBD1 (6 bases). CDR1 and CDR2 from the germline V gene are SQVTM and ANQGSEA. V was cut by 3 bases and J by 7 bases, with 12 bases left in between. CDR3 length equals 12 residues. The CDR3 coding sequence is TGCAGCGTTGAGGGGGGGCCTCTTGGCTACACCTTC. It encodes CSVEGGPLGYTF.

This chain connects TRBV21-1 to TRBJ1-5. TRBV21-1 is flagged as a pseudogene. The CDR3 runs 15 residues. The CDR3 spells CASNRQGRGNQPQHF. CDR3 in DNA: TGTGCCAGCAACCGGCAGGGCAGGGGCAATCAGCCCCAGCATTTT.

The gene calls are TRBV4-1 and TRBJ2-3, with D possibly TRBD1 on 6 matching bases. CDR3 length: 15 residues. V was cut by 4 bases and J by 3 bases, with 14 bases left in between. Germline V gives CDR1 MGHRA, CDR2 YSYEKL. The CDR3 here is CASSLWGPATDTQYF. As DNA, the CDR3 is TGCGCCAGCAGCCTTTGGGGGCCCGCAACAGATACGCAGTATTTT.

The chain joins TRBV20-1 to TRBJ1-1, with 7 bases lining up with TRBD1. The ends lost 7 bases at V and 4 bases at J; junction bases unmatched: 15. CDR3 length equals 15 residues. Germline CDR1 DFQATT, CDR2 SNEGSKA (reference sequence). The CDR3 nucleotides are TGCAGTGTACTAGAATGGGACAGCGGGGGCACTGAAGCTTTCTTT. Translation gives CSVLEWDSGGTEAFF.

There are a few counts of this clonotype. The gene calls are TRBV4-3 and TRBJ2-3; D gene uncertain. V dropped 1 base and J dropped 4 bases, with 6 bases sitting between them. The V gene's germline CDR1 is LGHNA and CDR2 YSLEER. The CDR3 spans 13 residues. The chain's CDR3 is CASSQGNADTQYF. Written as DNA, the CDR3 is TGCGCCAGCAGCCAAGGGAACGCAGATACGCAGTATTTT.

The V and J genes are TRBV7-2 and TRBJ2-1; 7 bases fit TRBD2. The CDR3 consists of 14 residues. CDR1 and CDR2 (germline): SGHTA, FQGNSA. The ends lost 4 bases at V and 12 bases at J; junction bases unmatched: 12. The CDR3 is CASSSMGRGTRQFF. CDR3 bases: TGTGCCAGCAGCTCAATGGGGCGGGGGACGAGGCAGTTCTTC.

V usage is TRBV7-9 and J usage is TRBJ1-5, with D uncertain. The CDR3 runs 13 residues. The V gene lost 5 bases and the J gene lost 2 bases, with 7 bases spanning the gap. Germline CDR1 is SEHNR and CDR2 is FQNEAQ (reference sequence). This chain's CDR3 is CASSPDGNQPQHF. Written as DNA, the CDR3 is TGTGCCAGCAGCCCGGACGGCAATCAGCCCCAGCATTTT.

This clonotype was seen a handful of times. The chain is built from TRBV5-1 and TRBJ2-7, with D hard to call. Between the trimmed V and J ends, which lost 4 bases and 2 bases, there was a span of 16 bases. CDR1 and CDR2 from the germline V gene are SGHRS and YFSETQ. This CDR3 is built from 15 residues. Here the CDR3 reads CASSLWDYSAYEQYF. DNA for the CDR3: TGCGCCAGCAGCCTGTGGGATTATTCGGCCTACGAGCAGTACTTC.

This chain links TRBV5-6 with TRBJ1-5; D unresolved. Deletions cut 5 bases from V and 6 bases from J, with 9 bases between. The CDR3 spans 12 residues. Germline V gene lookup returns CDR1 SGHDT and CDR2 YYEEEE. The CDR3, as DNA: TGTGCCAGCAGTGATGACTTTCAGCCCCAGCATTTT. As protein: CASSDDFQPQHF.

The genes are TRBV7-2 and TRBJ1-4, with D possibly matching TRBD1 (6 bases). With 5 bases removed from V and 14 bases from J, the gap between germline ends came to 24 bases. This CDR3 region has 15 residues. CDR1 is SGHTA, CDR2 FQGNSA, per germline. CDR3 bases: TGTGCCAGCAGCCGCAGGGCCACCGGGGGCGAAAGCCTGTTTTTT. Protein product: CASSRRATGGESLFF.